A selection of T cell receptor beta chains follows, all from one sample in a study of blood T cell repertoires in COVID-19. Only in-frame clones appear in the TCRdb table, and some are missing; sequencing was by immunoSEQ multiplex PCR. The data contain just under 85,000 clones, around 87% of them singletons. Sample: peripheral blood. These receptors came from a man of 80 years or more with active or convalescent COVID-19. The CDR3 runs from the conserved cysteine through the conserved F or W. The D gene is left open where the match is weak. Clone size is stated in some rows and not others, as once, few, many or a class when expanded.

V	D	size	J	CDR3	DNA
TRBV9	TRBD2	-	TRBJ2-1	CASSVGGRAYNEQFF	TGTGCCAGCAGCGTAGGCGGGAGGGCCTACAATGAGCAGTTCTTC
TRBV6-1	-	-	TRBJ2-6	CASSGRGFSLSGANVLTF	TGTGCCAGCAGTGGCAGGGGTTTTTCGCTCTCTGGGGCCAACGTCCTGACTTTC
TRBV28	TRBD1	-	TRBJ2-5	CASSRQGSETQYF	TGTGCCAGCAGCCGACAGGGGTCTGAGACCCAGTACTTC
TRBV3-1/TRBV3-2	-	-	TRBJ2-1	CASSHGRATYNEQFF	TGTGCCAGCAGCCATGGGCGGGCTACCTACAATGAGCAGTTCTTC
TRBV12-5	-	-	TRBJ2-1	CASGLLPEASEQFF	TGTGCTAGTGGTTTGCTTCCAGAGGCAAGTGAGCAGTTCTTC
TRBV6-6	-	-	TRBJ1-1	CASSYSTGGPAFF	TGTGCCAGCAGTTACTCGACCGGGGGGCCAGCTTTCTTT
TRBV6-5	-	-	TRBJ2-2	CASSSTSSTGELFF	TGTGCCAGCAGTAGTACTAGTTCGACTGGGGAGCTGTTTTTT
TRBV10-3	TRBD2	-	TRBJ2-1	CAISVVGSGRALNEQFF	TGTGCCATCTCCGTAGTTGGGAGCGGGAGGGCCCTCAATGAGCAGTTCTTC
TRBV7-9	-	-	TRBJ1-6	CASSLAGVSNSPLHF	TGTGCCAGCAGCTTAGCAGGGGTCTCTAATTCACCCCTCCACTTT
TRBV29-1	-	-	TRBJ1-1	CSVARVGNTEAFF	TGCAGCGTTGCCAGGGTGGGGAACACTGAAGCTTTCTTT
TRBV10-3	TRBD1	-	TRBJ2-1	CAISARGGQGWNEQFF	TGTGCCATCAGCGCCAGGGGAGGACAGGGTTGGAATGAGCAGTTCTTC
TRBV30	TRBD1	-	TRBJ2-2	CASRQGVSTGELFF	TGTGCCTCCAGACAGGGAGTCAGCACCGGGGAGCTGTTTTTT
TRBV6-5	-	few	TRBJ1-2	CASKETGLDGYTF	TGTGCCAGCAAAGAAACAGGGTTGGATGGCTACACCTTC
TRBV6-6	-	-	TRBJ2-1	CASSAVNEQFF	TGTGCCAGCAGTGCGGTGAATGAGCAGTTCTTC
TRBV18	-	once	TRBJ1-4	CASSPDSDDEKLFF	TGTGCCAGCTCGCCCGACAGTGACGATGAAAAACTGTTTTTT
TRBV30	-	-	TRBJ1-1	CAWSVGRGAGNTEAFF	TGTGCCTGGAGTGTAGGGAGGGGCGCGGGTAACACTGAAGCTTTCTTT
TRBV7-9	-	-	TRBJ1-1	CASSSIQGTEAFF	TGTGCCAGCAGCTCTATACAGGGAACTGAAGCTTTCTTT